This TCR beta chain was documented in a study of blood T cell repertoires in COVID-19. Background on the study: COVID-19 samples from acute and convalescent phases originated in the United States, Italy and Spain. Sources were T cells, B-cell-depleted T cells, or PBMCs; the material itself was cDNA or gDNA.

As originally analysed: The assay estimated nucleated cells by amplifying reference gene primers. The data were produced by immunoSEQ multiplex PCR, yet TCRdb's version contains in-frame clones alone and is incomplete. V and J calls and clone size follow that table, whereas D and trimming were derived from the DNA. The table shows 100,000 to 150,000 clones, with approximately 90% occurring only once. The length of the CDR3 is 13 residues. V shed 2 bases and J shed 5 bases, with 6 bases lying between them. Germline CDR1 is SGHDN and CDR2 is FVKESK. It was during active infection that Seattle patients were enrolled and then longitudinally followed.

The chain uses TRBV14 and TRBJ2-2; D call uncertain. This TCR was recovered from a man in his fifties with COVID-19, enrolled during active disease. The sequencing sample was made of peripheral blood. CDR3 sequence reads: CASSQRWTGELFF. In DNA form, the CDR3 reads TGTGCCAGCAGCCAACGGTGGACCGGGGAGCTGTTTTTT.